The 29 T cell receptor beta chains presented below share a single source sample, sequenced in a study of blood T cell repertoires in COVID-19. Produced via immunoSEQ multiplex PCR; TCRdb's table is partial and in-frame only. This table has 200,000 to 300,000 clones, about three quarters appearing once. Sequences were obtained from peripheral blood. The receptors originated from a woman older than 75 with acute or convalescent COVID-19.

The chain joins TRBV2 to TRBJ2-7; TRBD1 matches at 8 bases. This CDR3 has 16 amino acids. Germline V CDR1 and CDR2: SNHLY, FYNNEI. J was trimmed by 0 bases and V by 7 bases; bases with no gene match: 11. The CDR3 sequence: CASNLGGTGSSYEQYF. The CDR3 DNA reads as TGTGCCAGCAACCTAGGGGGGACAGGTTCCTCCTACGAGCAGTACTTC. Variable domain in full (rest from reference TRBV2 and TRBJ2-7): EPEVTQTPSHQVTQMGQEVILRCVPISNHLYFYWYRQILGQKVEFLVSFYNNEISEKSEIFDDQFSVERPDGSNFTLKIRSTKLEDSAMYFCASNLGGTGSSYEQYFGPGTRLTVT.

The genes are TRBV6-6 and TRBJ1-1; tentatively, D is TRBD1 (5 bases). V lost 2 bases, J lost 1 base, and 8 bases lay in between. The CDR3 extends over 14 amino acids. Per the germline V gene, CDR1 is MNHNY and CDR2 is SVGAGI (reference sequence). The CDR3 protein is CASSYPGQNTEAFF. Written as DNA, the CDR3 is TGTGCCAGCAGTTACCCAGGACAGAACACTGAAGCTTTCTTT.

This clone was seen only a few times. The genes are TRBV9 and TRBJ2-2; 10 bases are a match to TRBD2. V dropped 7 bases and J dropped 5; count of bases not matched to a gene: 11. Germline lookup yields CDR1 SGDLS and CDR2 YYNGEE. The CDR3 totals 16 residues. The CDR3 bases are TGTGCCAGCTCGAGGGGAGCGGGGGGGCGGACCGGGGAGCTGTTTTTT. Translated, it gives CASSRGAGGRTGELFF.

The gene calls are TRBV28 and TRBJ2-1; 8 nucleotides line up with TRBD1. From germline, CDR1 is MDHEN and CDR2 SYDVKM. This CDR3 region has 15 residues. The ends lost 5 bases at V and 0 bases at J; junction bases unmatched: 3. The CDR3 DNA sequence: TGTGCCAGCAGTCCAGGGGGCATCTCCTACAATGAGCAGTTCTTC. Translated: CASSPGGISYNEQFF.

Details on this clone: Other DNA sequences in the sample encode the same CDR3. The V call is TRBV3-1 (or the pseudogene TRBV3-2), the J call TRBJ1-3, with unresolved D. Looked up from germline, CDR1 is LGHDT and CDR2 is YNNKEL (reference sequence). This CDR3 has 14 amino acids. V lost 1 base, J lost 0 bases, and 4 bases lay in between. In DNA, the CDR3 is TGTGCCAGCAGCCAAGGGAGCTCTGGAAACACCATATATTTT. This translates into CASSQGSSGNTIYF.

The chain is built from TRBV7-2 and TRBJ1-2, with TRBD1 matching over 7 bases. The CDR3 has 16 residues. The germline CDR1 and CDR2 sequences are SGHTA and FQGNSA. V lost 1 base, J lost 0 bases, and 5 bases stayed unmatched. CDR3 sequence reads: CASSLVAGGANYGYTF. Written as DNA, the CDR3 is TGTGCCAGCAGCTTAGTGGCAGGGGGAGCTAACTATGGCTACACCTTC. The whole variable domain, filled in from reference TRBV7-2 and TRBJ1-2, reads GAGVSQSPSNKVTEKGKDVELRCDPISGHTALYWYRQSLGQGLEFLIYFQGNSAPDKSGLPSDRFSAERTGGSVSTLTIQRTQQEDSAVYLCASSLVAGGANYGYTFGSGTRLTVV.

The V gene is TRBV30, the J gene TRBJ1-2, with D unclear. The CDR3 is 12 residues long. V shed 2 bases and J shed 5 bases, with 9 bases lying between them. The germline CDR1 and CDR2 sequences are GTSNPN and SVGIG (reference sequence). CDR3 residues: CAWSLERYGYTF. In DNA, the CDR3 is TGTGCCTGGAGTCTAGAGAGGTATGGCTACACCTTC.

The rearrangement joins TRBV6-5 to TRBJ2-7; 7 bases line up with TRBD1. CDR3 length equals 14 residues. The germline V gene encodes CDR1 MNHEY and CDR2 SVGAGI. V shed 6 bases and J 0 bases; nucleotides not matched to a gene: 5. CDR3 sequence (DNA): TGTGCCAGCAGACCGGACAGGCCCTCCTACGAGCAGTACTTC. Translating gives CASRPDRPSYEQYF.

The chain links TRBV2 to TRBJ2-7; D may be TRBD1 (6 bases). The germline gives CDR1 SNHLY, CDR2 FYNNEI. CDR3 length: 12 residues. Trimming removed 10 bases at V and 7 bases at J, with 17 bases between. The chain's CDR3 is CATRNRVGEQYF. Written as DNA, the CDR3 is TGTGCCACCAGAAACAGGGTCGGAGAGCAGTACTTC.

The gene calls are TRBV6-4 and TRBJ2-3; 8 positions match TRBD2. Trimming removed 6 bases from V and 3 bases from J; junction bases left unmatched: 5. This CDR3 has 14 amino acids. CDR1 is MRHNA and CDR2 is SNTAGT in the germline V gene. The CDR3 bases are TGTGCCAGCAGCCCCACTAGCGGAACAGATACGCAGTATTTT. Encoded protein: CASSPTSGTDTQYF.

The V and J genes are TRBV7-2 and TRBJ2-7; 9 nucleotides agree with TRBD2. The germline gives CDR1 SGHTA, CDR2 FQGNSA. This CDR3 has 14 residues. V dropped 6 bases and J dropped 5; count of bases not matched to a gene: 8. Here the CDR3 DNA reads TGTGCCAGCAGTCCTAGCGGGATCGTCCACGAGCAGTACTTC. Amino acids: CASSPSGIVHEQYF. The variable domain in full, with the rest retrieved from reference TRBV7-2 and TRBJ2-7, is GAGVSQSPSNKVTEKGKDVELRCDPISGHTALYWYRQSLGQGLEFLIYFQGNSAPDKSGLPSDRFSAERTGGSVSTLTIQRTQQEDSAVYLCASSPSGIVHEQYFGPGTRLTVT.

The chain is built from TRBV2 and TRBJ2-7, with 11 positions matching TRBD2. Germline-derived CDR1 and CDR2 are SNHLY and FYNNEI. V lost 8 bases and J lost 3; bases outside the gene matches: 6. CDR3 length: 14 amino acids. CDR3 in amino acids: CASVLAGGLYEQYF. CDR3 DNA: TGTGCCAGCGTCCTAGCGGGGGGCCTCTACGAGCAGTACTTC. The whole variable domain, filled in from reference TRBV2 and TRBJ2-7, reads EPEVTQTPSHQVTQMGQEVILRCVPISNHLYFYWYRQILGQKVEFLVSFYNNEISEKSEIFDDQFSVERPDGSNFTLKIRSTKLEDSAMYFCASVLAGGLYEQYFGPGTRLTVT.

The chain links TRBV29-1 to TRBJ2-1, with 8 nucleotides matching TRBD2. This CDR3 spans 15 amino acids. CDR1 SQVTM and CDR2 ANQGSEA come from the germline V gene. The junction had 6 bases not matched to a gene; V was cut back by 1 base and J by 4 bases. CDR3 protein: CSVEGGLAAYNEQFF. The CDR3, as DNA: TGCAGCGTTGAAGGCGGACTAGCCGCTTACAATGAGCAGTTCTTC.

The V gene is TRBV9, the J gene TRBJ2-1; 8 bases fit TRBD2. CDR3 size: 15 residues. The ends lost 1 base at V and 9 bases at J; junction bases unmatched: 9. Germline loops: CDR1 SGDLS, CDR2 YYNGEE. The CDR3 sequence is CASSVLPGGGSEQFF. The CDR3 DNA sequence: TGTGCCAGCAGCGTACTCCCCGGGGGGGGATCTGAGCAGTTCTTC.

This sequence joins TRBV4-2 and TRBJ1-2; 10 bases line up with TRBD1. This CDR3 comprises 18 residues. V lost 0 bases, J lost 4 bases, and 11 bases stayed unmatched. Germline V gene sequence: CDR1 LGHNA, CDR2 YNFKEQ. The CDR3 is CASSQEWGQGQLGYGYTF. CDR3 in DNA: TGTGCCAGCAGCCAAGAATGGGGACAGGGGCAGTTAGGCTATGGCTACACCTTC.

V and J are TRBV24-1 and TRBJ2-7, with TRBD1 matching 7 bases. V gave up 4 bases and J gave up 7 bases; unmatched junction bases: 0. The CDR3 runs 11 residues. The germline CDR1 and CDR2 sequences are KGHDR and SFDVKD. The chain's CDR3 is CATSEQGEQYF. The CDR3 nucleotides are TGTGCCACCAGTGAACAGGGGGAGCAGTACTTC.

V is TRBV2 and J is TRBJ2-7; weak D call: TRBD1 (6 bases). V gave up 7 bases and J gave up 7 bases, with 20 bases separating them. The length of the CDR3 is 14 residues. Germline-derived CDR1 and CDR2 are SNHLY and FYNNEI. CDR3 sequence: CASMRTEGNGEQYF. The CDR3 bases are TGTGCCAGCATGCGGACAGAGGGCAACGGGGAGCAGTACTTC.

Comment on this clone: Other DNA sequences in the same sample also yield this CDR3. The V and J genes are TRBV5-1 and TRBJ2-5; 8 nucleotides match TRBD2. V lost 4 bases, J lost 5 bases, and 7 bases stayed unmatched. The CDR3 runs 14 residues. The germline V gene encodes CDR1 SGHRS and CDR2 YFSETQ. Here the CDR3 reads CASSPLAGGETQYF. CDR3 nucleotide sequence: TGCGCCAGCAGCCCCTTGGCGGGAGGCGAGACCCAGTACTTC.

This rearrangement joins TRBV4-1 to TRBJ2-5; D is perhaps TRBD2 (5 bases). The CDR3 consists of 15 residues. V was shortened by 2 bases and J by 1 base, with 11 bases between the two germline ends. Germline CDR1 MGHRA, CDR2 YSYEKL. Written as DNA, the CDR3 is TGCGCCAGCAGCCAAATCGGGATCCCCCAAGAGACCCAGTACTTC. Protein product: CASSQIGIPQETQYF.

This rearrangement joins TRBV24-1 to TRBJ2-2, with 7 positions matching TRBD1. V shed 7 bases, J shed 4 bases, and the junction held 11 bases outside the gene matches. The germline V gene has CDR1 KGHDR and CDR2 SFDVKD. The CDR3 contains 16 residues. The CDR3 sequence is CATSSGVSGGTGELFF. Written as DNA, the CDR3 is TGTGCCACCAGCTCAGGAGTGTCAGGGGGCACCGGGGAGCTGTTTTTT.

This clone was seen a few times. The V call is TRBV11-2, the J call TRBJ2-2; 8 bases fit TRBD2. CDR1 and CDR2 from the germline V gene are SGHAT and FQNNGV. The CDR3 length is 18 residues. J gave up 4 bases and V 4 bases, and 14 bases lay outside the gene matches. CDR3 loop: CASSSGGRTSSSTGELFF. CDR3 in DNA: TGTGCCAGCAGCTCGGGGGGTCGGACTAGCTCGTCCACCGGGGAGCTGTTTTTT.

The chain couples TRBV6-5 to TRBJ1-2; D unclear. The CDR3 length is 13 residues. V dropped 2 bases and J dropped 4 bases, with 8 bases sitting between them. From germline, CDR1 is MNHEY and CDR2 SVGAGI. Written as DNA, the CDR3 is TGTGCCAGCAGTTACGTTTCAGGCTATGGCTACACCTTC. It codes for CASSYVSGYGYTF.

The chain links TRBV9 to TRBJ2-1; 9 bases agree with TRBD2. Unmatched junction bases numbered 15, after V lost 4 bases and J lost 4 bases. Germline V gives CDR1 SGDLS, CDR2 YYNGEE. The CDR3 extends over 18 amino acids. The CDR3 region is CASSSRAGGTRLYNEQFF. The CDR3 DNA reads TGTGCCAGCAGCTCACGTGCGGGGGGGACAAGACTTTACAATGAGCAGTTCTTC.

The sample holds a few counts of this clone. The chain employs TRBV15 and TRBJ2-7; 9 bases are a match to TRBD2. The length of the CDR3 is 15 residues. Trimming took 5 bases from V and 6 from J; bases not matched to a gene: 11. From germline, CDR1 is LNHNV and CDR2 YYDKDF (reference sequence). Here the CDR3 reads CATSRSLGLASEQYF. Written as DNA, the CDR3 is TGTGCCACCAGCCGCTCCCTGGGACTAGCAAGCGAGCAGTACTTC.

The chain has TRBV5-4 and TRBJ2-5, with D tentatively TRBD1 (6 bases). The germline V and J ends were trimmed by 6 bases and 0 bases, with 12 bases remaining between them. The CDR3 is 14 amino acids. The germline V gene has CDR1 SGHNT and CDR2 YYREEE (reference sequence). CDR3 in DNA: TGTGCCAGCACCAGCAGGGGCGACCAAGAGACCCAGTACTTC. It yields the protein CASTSRGDQETQYF.

On this clone itself: Other DNA sequences in the same sample also yield this CDR3. The chain has TRBV5-1 and TRBJ1-1; D is undetermined. V was cut by 5 bases and J by 4 bases, with 15 bases left in between. The CDR3 extends over 14 amino acids. Germline CDR1 is SGHRS and CDR2 is YFSETQ. The CDR3 sequence: CASSLAGGGTEAFF. The CDR3, as DNA: TGCGCCAGCAGTCTGGCCGGAGGTGGCACTGAAGCTTTCTTT.

The rearrangement links TRBV6-5 to TRBJ2-1; TRBD1 matches at 9 bases. V shed 4 bases and J 6 bases; nucleotides not matched to a gene: 4. Germline values: CDR1 MNHEY, CDR2 SVGAGI. The CDR3 length is 14 residues. The CDR3 sequence: CASSSGTGTNEQFF. In nucleotides, the CDR3 is TGTGCCAGCAGTTCCGGGACAGGGACCAATGAGCAGTTCTTC.

The CDR3 here is CASRHGRAAGYTF. The DNA of the CDR3 is TGTGCCAGCCGCCATGGCAGGGCGGCTGGCTACACCTTC. The chain has TRBV2 and TRBJ1-2; D is possibly TRBD1 (5 bases). The CDR3 runs to 13 residues. The germline CDR1 and CDR2 sequences are SNHLY and FYNNEI. With 8 bases removed from V and 7 bases from J, the gap between germline ends came to 17 bases.

The rearrangement links TRBV9 to TRBJ2-5; no clear D gene. This CDR3 has 12 amino acids. Germline V lookup: CDR1 SGDLS, CDR2 YYNGEE. The germline V and J ends were trimmed by 4 bases and 0 bases, with 4 bases remaining between them. CDR3 region: CASSPNQETQYF. The CDR3 region has the DNA TGTGCCAGCAGCCCCAACCAAGAGACCCAGTACTTC.